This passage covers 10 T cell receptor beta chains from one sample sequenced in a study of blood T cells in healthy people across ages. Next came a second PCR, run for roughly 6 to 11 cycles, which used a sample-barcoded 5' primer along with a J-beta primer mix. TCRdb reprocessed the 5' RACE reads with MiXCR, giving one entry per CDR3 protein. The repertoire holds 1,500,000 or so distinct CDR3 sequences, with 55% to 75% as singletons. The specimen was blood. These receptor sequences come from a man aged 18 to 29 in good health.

The CDR3 region has the DNA TGCAGCGTTGTGGGGGGCCTTCACCAAGAGACCCAGTACTTC. Its translation: CSVVGGLHQETQYF. The chain carries TRBV29-1 and TRBJ2-5, with D perhaps assigned TRBD1 or TRBD2 (6 bases each). The CDR3 totals 14 residues. Germline CDR1 is SQVTM and CDR2 is ANQGSEA. The V and J ends lost 4 bases and 0 bases respectively, with 12 bases between them.

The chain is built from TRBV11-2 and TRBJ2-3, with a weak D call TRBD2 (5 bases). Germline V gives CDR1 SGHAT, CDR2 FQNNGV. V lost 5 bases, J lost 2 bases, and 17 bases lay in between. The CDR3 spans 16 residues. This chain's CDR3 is CASSRLVSVPTDTQYF. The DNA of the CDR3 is TGTGCCAGCAGCCGTCTTGTTAGCGTTCCCACAGATACGCAGTATTTT.

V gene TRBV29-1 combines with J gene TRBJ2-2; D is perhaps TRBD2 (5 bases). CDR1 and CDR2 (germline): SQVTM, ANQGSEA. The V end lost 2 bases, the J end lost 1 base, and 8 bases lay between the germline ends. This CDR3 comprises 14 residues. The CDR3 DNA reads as TGCAGCGTTGAAAACGGGGTGAACACCGGGGAGCTGTTTTTT. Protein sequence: CSVENGVNTGELFF.

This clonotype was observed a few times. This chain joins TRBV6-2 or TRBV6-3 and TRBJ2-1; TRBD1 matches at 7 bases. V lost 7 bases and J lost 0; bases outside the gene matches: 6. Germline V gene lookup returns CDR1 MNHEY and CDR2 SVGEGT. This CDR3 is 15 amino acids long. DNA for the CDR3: TGTGCCAGCAACGGACAGGTTCCCTCCTACAATGAGCAGTTCTTC. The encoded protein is CASNGQVPSYNEQFF.

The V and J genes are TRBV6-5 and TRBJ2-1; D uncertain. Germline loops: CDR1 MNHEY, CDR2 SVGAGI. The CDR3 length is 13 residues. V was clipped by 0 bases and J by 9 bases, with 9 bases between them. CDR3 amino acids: CASSYSKGFEQFF. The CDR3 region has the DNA TGTGCCAGCAGTTACTCGAAAGGGTTTGAGCAGTTCTTC.

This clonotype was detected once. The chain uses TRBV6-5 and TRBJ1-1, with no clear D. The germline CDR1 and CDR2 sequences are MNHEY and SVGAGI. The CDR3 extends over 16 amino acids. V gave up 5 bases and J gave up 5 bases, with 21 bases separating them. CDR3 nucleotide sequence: TGTGCCAGCAGTACCTCGGGAGGATGGAGTCAAACTGAAGCTTTCTTT. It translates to CASSTSGGWSQTEAFF.

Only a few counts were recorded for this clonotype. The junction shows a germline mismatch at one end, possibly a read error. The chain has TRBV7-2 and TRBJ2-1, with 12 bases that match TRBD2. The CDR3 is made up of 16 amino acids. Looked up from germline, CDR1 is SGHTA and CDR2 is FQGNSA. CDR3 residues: CASSLAGGGTYNEQFF. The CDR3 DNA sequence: TGTGCCAGCAGCCTAGCGGGAGGGGGGACCTACAATGAGCAGTTCTTC.

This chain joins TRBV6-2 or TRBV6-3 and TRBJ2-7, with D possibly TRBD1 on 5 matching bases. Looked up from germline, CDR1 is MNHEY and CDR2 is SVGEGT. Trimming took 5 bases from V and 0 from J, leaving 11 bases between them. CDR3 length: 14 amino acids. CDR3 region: CASSADTASYEQYF. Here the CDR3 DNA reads TGTGCCAGCAGTGCGGACACCGCCTCCTACGAGCAGTACTTC.

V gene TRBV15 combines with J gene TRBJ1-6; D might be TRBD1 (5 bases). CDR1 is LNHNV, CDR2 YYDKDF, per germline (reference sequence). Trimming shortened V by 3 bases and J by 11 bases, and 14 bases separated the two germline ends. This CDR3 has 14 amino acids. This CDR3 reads CATSRFQGGPPLHF. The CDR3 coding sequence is TGTGCCACCAGCAGGTTTCAGGGAGGCCCACCCCTCCACTTT. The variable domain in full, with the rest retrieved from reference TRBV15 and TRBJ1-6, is DAMVIQNPRYQVTQFGKPVTLSCSQTLNHNVMYWYQQKSSQAPKLLFHYYDKDFNNEADTPDNFQSRRPNTSFCFLDIRSPGLGDTAMYLCATSRFQGGPPLHFGNGTRLTVT.

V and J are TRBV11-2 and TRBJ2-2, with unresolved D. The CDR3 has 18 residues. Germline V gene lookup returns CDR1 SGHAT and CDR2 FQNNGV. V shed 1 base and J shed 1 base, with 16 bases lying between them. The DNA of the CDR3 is TGTGCCAGCAGCTTAGGCCGGACGGGCCAAGGGAACACCGGGGAGCTGTTTTTT. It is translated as CASSLGRTGQGNTGELFF.